This section outlines one T cell receptor beta chain sequence together with its context. V was shortened by 11 bases and J by 0 bases, with 8 bases between the two germline ends. The germline CDR1 and CDR2 sequences are MDHEN and SYDVKM. There are 12 residues in the CDR3. The data were produced by immunoSEQ multiplex PCR, yet TCRdb's version contains in-frame clones alone and is incomplete. This table holds about 2.3 million clones, more than 85% found once. This sample is part of a study of shared clonotypes between healthy human individuals. The sequencing sample was made of naive CD4+ T cells from PBMCs. Indicated subset: CD45RA+ positively selected. The chain combines TRBV28 with TRBJ2-4; D uncertain. This TCR derives from a man younger than 35 in good health. Some clones in this sample may be carry-over from other donors' samples. The CDR3 sequence is CAGPRAKNIQYF. CDR3 DNA sequence: TGTGCCGGCCCACGAGCCAAAAACATTCAGTACTTC.